The 30 T cell receptor beta chains presented below share a single source sample, sequenced in a study of shared clonotypes between healthy human individuals. Profiled with immunoSEQ multiplex PCR; TCRdb holds only in-frame clones, not every one. Of about 2.4 million clones listed, 93% are singletons. Sequencing was done on a sample of naive CD4+ T cells from PBMCs. Subset in this sample: CD45RA+ positively selected. The receptors shown here come from a man between 18 and 29 years old in good health. Some clones in this sample may be carry-over from other donors' samples.

This chain joins TRBV7-3 and TRBJ2-5; TRBD2 aligns across 10 bases. Germline CDR1 SGHTA, CDR2 FQGTGA. Losses at the gene ends were 1 base for V and 5 bases for J; bases not matched to a gene: 10. The CDR3 runs to 17 residues. CDR3 nucleotide sequence: TGTGCCAGCAGCTTAATGGGTAGCGGGAGGCGAGGGGAGACCCAGTACTTC. Residues: CASSLMGSGRRGETQYF.

This chain links TRBV19 with TRBJ2-5; possibly TRBD2 for D (6 bases). V lost 11 bases to trimming and J lost 2 bases, with 15 bases between them. Germline V gene data show CDR1 as LNHDA and CDR2 as SQIVND (reference sequence). The CDR3 runs 13 residues. The CDR3 region has the DNA TGTGCCTCCAATTCCGGGGGACAAGAGACCCAGTACTTC. Encoded protein: CASNSGGQETQYF.

Regarding this clone: Other DNA sequences within the sample encode an identical CDR3. The chain links TRBV10-3 to TRBJ1-5; 7 bases are shared with TRBD1. Looked up from germline, CDR1 is ENHRY and CDR2 is SYGVKD. V was pared by 4 bases and J by 5 bases, with 2 bases of the junction left unmatched. The CDR3 is made up of 13 amino acids. CDR3 protein: CAISADRDQPQHF. CDR3 nucleotide sequence: TGTGCCATCAGTGCCGACAGGGATCAGCCCCAGCATTTT.

V gene TRBV9 combines with J gene TRBJ1-1; D call uncertain. CDR1 is SGDLS and CDR2 is YYNGEE in the germline V gene. V was cut by 3 bases and J by 4 bases, with 13 bases left in between. The CDR3 loop spans 14 amino acids. The CDR3 DNA is TGTGCCAGCAGCGCCGCCGTTGCGGGCACTGAAGCTTTCTTT. Protein: CASSAAVAGTEAFF.

This rearrangement joins TRBV9 to TRBJ2-1; 10 nucleotides match TRBD2. The CDR3 is 17 residues long. The germline V gene has CDR1 SGDLS and CDR2 YYNGEE. With 0 bases clipped from V and 9 bases from J, the junction kept 12 bases outside the gene matches. CDR3 residues: CASSVVGASGSIAEQFF. CDR3 coding DNA: TGTGCCAGCAGCGTAGTGGGGGCTAGCGGGAGTATAGCTGAGCAGTTCTTC.

V and J are TRBV6-5 and TRBJ1-1, with D possibly TRBD1 on 5 matching bases. The germline CDR1 and CDR2 sequences are MNHEY and SVGAGI. V lost 9 bases and J 5 bases, leaving 13 bases between the germline ends. The CDR3 has 12 amino acids. The CDR3: CASKGEGTEAFF. Here the CDR3 DNA reads TGTGCCAGTAAAGGGGAGGGAACTGAAGCTTTCTTT.

The chain carries TRBV27 and TRBJ2-5; D perhaps matches TRBD2 (6 bases). The germline V gene has CDR1 MNHEY and CDR2 SMNVEV (reference sequence). The CDR3 spans 14 residues. The V end was cut by 8 bases, the J end by 5 bases, with 18 bases between. In nucleotides, the CDR3 is TGTGCCAGCCGCCGGGACGGGGACTTTGAGACCCAGTACTTC. Its translation is CASRRDGDFETQYF.

The chain has TRBV5-6 and TRBJ2-3, with D tentatively TRBD1 (5 bases). Trimming shortened V by 0 bases and J by 2 bases, and 16 bases separated the two germline ends. CDR1 is SGHDT, CDR2 YYEEEE, per germline. The length of the CDR3 is 17 residues. The CDR3 loop reads CASSLAGAEDLTDTQYF. CDR3 bases: TGTGCCAGCAGCTTGGCTGGGGCCGAAGACCTCACAGATACGCAGTATTTT. Using reference TRBV5-6 and TRBJ2-3 for the parts outside the CDR3, the full variable domain is DAGVTQSPTHLIKTRGQQVTLRCSPKSGHDTVSWYQQALGQGPQFIFQYYEEEERQRGNFPDRFSGHQFPNYSSELNVNALLLGDSALYLCASSLAGAEDLTDTQYFGPGTRLTVL.

The V call is TRBV7-3, the J call TRBJ2-7, with TRBD2 identical over 8 bases. Germline CDR1 SGHTA, CDR2 FQGTGA. This CDR3 contains 14 residues. V trimming: 1 base; J trimming: 4 bases; junction bases outside the gene matches: 3. The CDR3 bases are TGTGCCAGCAGCTTAATGGCTAGCGGGTACGAGCAGTACTTC. Its protein product is CASSLMASGYEQYF.

The J gene is TRBJ2-2, the V gene TRBV7-2, with D uncertain. Germline CDR1 and CDR2: SGHTA and FQGNSA. Trimming stripped 1 base from V and 1 base from J, with 7 bases between. This CDR3 region has 15 residues. The CDR3 region has the DNA TGTGCCAGCAGCTTAGAGGCACGGAACACCGGGGAGCTGTTTTTT. This translates into CASSLEARNTGELFF.

The CDR3 protein is CASSRHNEQFF. CDR3 DNA sequence: TGCGCCAGCAGCAGACATAATGAGCAGTTCTTC. J is TRBJ2-1 and V is TRBV5-1, with D unclear. Trimming took 4 bases from V and 7 from J, leaving 6 bases between them. CDR1 is SGHRS, CDR2 YFSETQ, per germline. This CDR3 region has 11 residues. The variable domain in full, with the rest retrieved from reference TRBV5-1 and TRBJ2-1, is KAGVTQTPRYLIKTRGQQVTLSCSPISGHRSVSWYQQTPGQGLQFLFEYFSETQRNKGNFPGRFSGRQFSNSRSEMNVSTLELGDSALYLCASSRHNEQFFGPGTRLTVL.

V usage is TRBV30 and J usage is TRBJ2-1; D call uncertain. V was pared by 1 base and J by 8 bases, with 6 bases between. The CDR3 is made up of 11 amino acids. Looked up from germline, CDR1 is GTSNPN and CDR2 is SVGIG (reference sequence). The CDR3 is CAWSGRDEQFF. CDR3 nucleotide sequence: TGTGCCTGGAGTGGCCGGGATGAGCAGTTCTTC.

As to this clone: At the DNA level, this CDR3 is encoded by other sequences in the same sample as well. The gene calls are TRBV6-6 and TRBJ2-7, with 7 bases identical to TRBD1. Germline V gene data show CDR1 as MNHNY and CDR2 as SVGAGI (reference sequence). CDR3 length equals 12 residues. V shed 5 bases and J 3 bases; nucleotides not matched to a gene: 1. CDR3 sequence: CASSPGGYEQYF. CDR3 DNA sequence: TGTGCCAGCAGTCCAGGGGGCTACGAGCAGTACTTC.

The chain couples TRBV5-1 to TRBJ2-7; perhaps TRBD1 as D (7 bases). Germline lookup yields CDR1 SGHRS and CDR2 YFSETQ. The CDR3 loop spans 15 amino acids. The V and J ends lost 4 bases and 3 bases respectively, with 17 bases between them. CDR3 in DNA: TGCGCCAGCAGCGGGCAGGGGGGATTATTCTACGAGCAGTACTTC. This sequence encodes CASSGQGGLFYEQYF.

This chain connects TRBV5-1 to TRBJ2-1; 15 bases are shared with TRBD2. V was pared by 6 bases and J by 8 bases, with 15 bases of the junction left unmatched. The CDR3 totals 18 residues. Germline CDR1 reads SGHRS; CDR2 reads YFSETQ. The CDR3 DNA reads as TGCGCCAGCACCCAGGGGGGACTAGCGGGAGGCACCTTGGATGAGCAGTTCTTC. Translating it yields CASTQGGLAGGTLDEQFF. Based on the CDR3 plus reference TRBV5-1 and TRBJ2-1, the full variable domain is KAGVTQTPRYLIKTRGQQVTLSCSPISGHRSVSWYQQTPGQGLQFLFEYFSETQRNKGNFPGRFSGRQFSNSRSEMNVSTLELGDSALYLCASTQGGLAGGTLDEQFFGPGTRLTVL.

CDR3 region: CASSPGTSGSLGRETQYF. As DNA, the CDR3 is TGTGCCAGCAGCCCCGGGACTAGCGGGAGTTTGGGGAGAGAGACCCAGTACTTC. The V call is TRBV7-9, the J call TRBJ2-5, with TRBD2 matching 14 bases. After removal of 5 bases from V and 4 bases from J, the junction contained 12 bases not matched to a gene. Germline lookup yields CDR1 SEHNR and CDR2 FQNEAQ (reference sequence). The CDR3 has 18 residues. Using reference TRBV7-9 and TRBJ2-5 for the parts outside the CDR3, the full variable domain is DTGVSQNPRHKITKRGQNVTFRCDPISEHNRLYWYRQTLGQGPEFLTYFQNEAQLEKSRLLSDRFSAERPKGSFSTLEIQRTEQGDSAMYLCASSPGTSGSLGRETQYFGPGTRLLVL.

The V and J genes are TRBV21-1 and TRBJ2-1; whether TRBD2, the table's D call, matches the DNA was not checked. TRBV21-1 is noted as a pseudogene. The CDR3 runs 18 residues. This chain's CDR3 is CASSSHRTSGRPYNEQFF. The CDR3 region has the DNA TGTGCCAGCAGCTCACACCGGACTAGCGGGAGGCCCTACAATGAGCAGTTCTTC.

V gene TRBV19 combines with J gene TRBJ2-3; tentatively, D is TRBD1 (5 bases). The V end lost 3 bases, the J end lost 4 bases, and 14 bases lay between the germline ends. Looked up from germline, CDR1 is LNHDA and CDR2 is SQIVND (reference sequence). The CDR3 contains 15 residues. CDR3 nucleotide sequence: TGTGCCAGTAGTATTCGTGGGGCTAGGGCAGATACGCAGTATTTT. This codes for CASSIRGARADTQYF.

The chain has TRBV15 and TRBJ2-3; 7 bases align to TRBD1. Per the germline V gene, CDR1 is LNHNV and CDR2 is YYDKDF (reference sequence). This CDR3 has 15 residues. The trim removed 3 bases at V and 4 bases at J, leaving 7 bases unmatched. The CDR3 DNA sequence: TGTGCCACCAGCAGTGATGGGCAGGGGGCAGATACGCAGTATTTT. Protein product: CATSSDGQGADTQYF.

The chain is built from TRBV6-6 and TRBJ2-7; TRBD1 aligns across 7 bases. The germline CDR1 and CDR2 sequences are MNHNY and SVGAGI (reference sequence). This CDR3 contains 15 residues. With V trimmed by 2 bases and J by 4 bases, 8 bases remained unmatched. CDR3 bases: TGTGCCAGCAGTTACCCTGACAGGGCTCAGTACGAGCAGTACTTC. Its translation: CASSYPDRAQYEQYF.

The J gene is TRBJ2-1, the V gene TRBV11-2, with a possible D match to TRBD1 (6 bases). Trimming removed 2 bases from V and 7 bases from J, with 15 bases in between. Germline V gene sequence: CDR1 SGHAT, CDR2 FQNNGV. The CDR3 contains 15 residues. CDR3 amino acids: CASSLTGQSRNEQFF. CDR3 in DNA: TGTGCCAGCAGCTTAACAGGGCAATCGCGGAATGAGCAGTTCTTC. The full variable domain, rest sourced from reference TRBV11-2 and TRBJ2-1, is EAGVAQSPRYKIIEKRQSVAFWCNPISGHATLYWYQQILGQGPKLLIQFQNNGVVDDSQLPKDRFSAERLKGVDSTLKIQPAKLEDSAVYLCASSLTGQSRNEQFFGPGTRLTVL.

This CDR3 reads CASSEMASSAYEQYF. The CDR3 DNA sequence: TGTGCCAGCAGCGAGATGGCTAGTAGTGCCTACGAGCAGTACTTC. The chain uses TRBV9 and TRBJ2-7; D gene ambiguous. V was trimmed by 3 bases and J by 2 bases, leaving 15 bases between them. The CDR3 is made up of 15 amino acids. Germline CDR1 is SGDLS and CDR2 is YYNGEE.

This chain joins TRBV7-9 and TRBJ2-2, with a tentative D call TRBD1 (7 bases). CDR1 SEHNR and CDR2 FQNEAQ come from the germline V gene (reference sequence). V was pared by 6 bases and J by 6 bases, with 11 bases between. The CDR3 is 13 residues long. The CDR3 is CASRGGGSGELFF. The CDR3 DNA follows: TGTGCCAGCAGAGGAGGGGGCTCCGGGGAGCTGTTTTTT.

This chain connects TRBV5-5 to TRBJ1-2; TRBD1 agrees at 8 bases. The CDR3 covers 14 residues. V shed 3 bases and J 2 bases; nucleotides not matched to a gene: 3. Germline lookup yields CDR1 SGHKS and CDR2 YYEKEE (reference sequence). This chain's CDR3 is CASSWDRKNYGYTF. Here the CDR3 DNA reads TGTGCCAGCAGCTGGGACAGGAAGAACTATGGCTACACCTTC.

The chain uses TRBV6-1 and TRBJ2-2; D is undetermined. V was cut by 7 bases and J by 6 bases, with 18 bases left in between. The V gene's germline CDR1 is MNHNS and CDR2 SASEGT. The CDR3 has 15 amino acids. The CDR3: CASTLGGGYAGELFF. The CDR3 DNA is TGTGCCAGCACCCTAGGCGGCGGATATGCCGGGGAGCTGTTTTTT.

The rearrangement links TRBV18 to TRBJ1-4, with 7 bases that match TRBD1. Germline-derived CDR1 and CDR2 are KGHSH and LQKENI. The CDR3 consists of 15 residues. V was clipped by 2 bases and J by 13 bases; unmatched bases: 13. The chain's CDR3 is CASSPGQVGGKRLFF. CDR3 DNA: TGTGCCAGCTCACCAGGACAGGTTGGGGGTAAGAGACTGTTTTTT.

This clone was picked up a small number of times. The rearrangement uses TRBV27 and TRBJ1-2; D is undetermined. Germline V gives CDR1 MNHEY, CDR2 SMNVEV (reference sequence). Trimming pared 6 bases from V and 0 bases from J, leaving 11 bases between. The CDR3 totals 14 residues. CDR3 residues: CASRPWETNYGYTF. CDR3 in DNA: TGTGCCAGCAGGCCGTGGGAGACTAACTATGGCTACACCTTC.

The chain employs TRBV5-1 and TRBJ2-7, with D maybe TRBD1 (5 bases). Trimming pared 5 bases from V and 6 bases from J, leaving 18 bases between. The V gene's germline CDR1 is SGHRS and CDR2 YFSETQ. The length of the CDR3 is 14 residues. CDR3 nucleotide sequence: TGCGCCAGCAGGGTTCTTCAGGGTAGGTCCGAGCAGTACTTC. It yields the protein CASRVLQGRSEQYF.

CDR3 region: CASSPGLAGVSKTQYF. The CDR3 DNA follows: TGTGCCAGCAGCCCCGGACTAGCGGGAGTTAGCAAGACCCAGTACTTC. The chain recombines TRBV9 with TRBJ2-5; 13 bases map to TRBD2. The ends lost 4 bases at V and 6 bases at J; junction bases unmatched: 9. Germline CDR1 reads SGDLS; CDR2 reads YYNGEE. The CDR3 sequence is 16 residues long.

The chain joins TRBV5-4 to TRBJ1-4; tentatively, D is TRBD1 (5 bases). The ends were cut back, 1 base at V and 5 bases at J, with 15 bases in the middle. The CDR3 loop spans 16 amino acids. CDR1 is SGHNT, CDR2 YYREEE, per germline (reference sequence). CDR3 coding DNA: TGTGCCAGCAGCTTGTCGACCGGGGCCGTGAATGAAAAACTGTTTTTT. Its translation is CASSLSTGAVNEKLFF. The variable domain in full, with the rest retrieved from reference TRBV5-4 and TRBJ1-4, is ETGVTQSPTHLIKTRGQQVTLRCSSQSGHNTVSWYQQALGQGPQFIFQYYREEENGRGNFPPRFSGLQFPNYSSELNVNALELDDSALYLCASSLSTGAVNEKLFFGSGTQLSVL.